This T cell receptor (beta chain) was observed in a study of OX40 agonist ivuxolimab in advanced cancers. Overall study: Ivuxolimab was administered intravenously to patients at 0.01 to 10 mg/kg every 2 weeks. Dose-escalation cases comprised hepatocellular carcinoma, melanoma, renal cell or head and neck cancer. There were three patients with partial responses, one having hepatocellular carcinoma and two cutaneous melanoma.

Sampling times: baseline, cycle 4 day 1, cycle 7 day 1. TCRdb keeps only in-frame clones here, not all; method: immunoSEQ multiplex PCR. This table has over 55,000 clones, roughly 81% appearing once. The V gene lost 6 bases and the J gene lost 9 bases, with 17 bases spanning the gap. In germline, CDR1 is LNHDA, CDR2 SQIVND (reference sequence). CDR3 length: 13 residues. The chain has TRBV19 and TRBJ1-1, with D possibly being TRBD1 (6 bases). This sequence was found in an adult with an advanced solid tumor such as melanoma, head and neck, liver or kidney cancer. The source material was CD4+ or CD8+ T cells sorted from blood, sampled in a trial of the OX40 agonist ivuxolimab. The CDR3 loop is CASRDHGTGKAFF. In nucleotides, the CDR3 is TGTGCCAGTAGGGACCACGGCACAGGGAAAGCTTTCTTT.